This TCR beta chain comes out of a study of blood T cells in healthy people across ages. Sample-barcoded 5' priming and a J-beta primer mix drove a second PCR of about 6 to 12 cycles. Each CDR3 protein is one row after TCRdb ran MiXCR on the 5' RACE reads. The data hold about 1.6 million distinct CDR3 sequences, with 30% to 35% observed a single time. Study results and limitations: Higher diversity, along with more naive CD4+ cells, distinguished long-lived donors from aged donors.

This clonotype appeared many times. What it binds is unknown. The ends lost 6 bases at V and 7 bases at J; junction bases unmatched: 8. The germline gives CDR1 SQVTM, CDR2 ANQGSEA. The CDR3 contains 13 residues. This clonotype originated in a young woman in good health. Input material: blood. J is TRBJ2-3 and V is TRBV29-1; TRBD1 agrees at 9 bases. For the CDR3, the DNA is TGCAGCGTCCAGGGGGACAGGGAATATACGCAGTATTTT. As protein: CSVQGDREYTQYF.